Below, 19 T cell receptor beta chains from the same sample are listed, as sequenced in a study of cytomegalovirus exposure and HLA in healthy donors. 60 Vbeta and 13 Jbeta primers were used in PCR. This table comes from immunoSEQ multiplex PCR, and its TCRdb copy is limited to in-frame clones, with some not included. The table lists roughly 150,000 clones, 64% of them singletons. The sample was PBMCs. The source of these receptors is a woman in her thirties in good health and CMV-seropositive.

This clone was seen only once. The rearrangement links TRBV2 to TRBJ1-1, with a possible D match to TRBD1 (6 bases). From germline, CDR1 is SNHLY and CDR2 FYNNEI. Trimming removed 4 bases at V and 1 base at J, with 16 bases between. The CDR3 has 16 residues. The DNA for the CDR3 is TGTGCCAGCAGTGTCCCTCTCACAGGGCCGAACACTGAAGCTTTCTTT. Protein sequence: CASSVPLTGPNTEAFF.

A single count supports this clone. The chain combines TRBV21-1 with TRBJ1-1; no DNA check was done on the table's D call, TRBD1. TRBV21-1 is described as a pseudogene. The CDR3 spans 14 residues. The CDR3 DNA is TGTGCCAGCAGCAAAGTCGGCAGGGAAGAGGAAGCTTTCTTT. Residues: CASSKVGREEEAFF.

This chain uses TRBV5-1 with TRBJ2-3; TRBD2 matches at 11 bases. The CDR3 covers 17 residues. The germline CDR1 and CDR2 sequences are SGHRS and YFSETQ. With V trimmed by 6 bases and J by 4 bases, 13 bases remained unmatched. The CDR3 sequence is CASNNFIAGGQADTQYF. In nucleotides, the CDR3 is TGCGCCAGCAACAATTTCATAGCGGGGGGGCAAGCAGATACGCAGTATTTT.

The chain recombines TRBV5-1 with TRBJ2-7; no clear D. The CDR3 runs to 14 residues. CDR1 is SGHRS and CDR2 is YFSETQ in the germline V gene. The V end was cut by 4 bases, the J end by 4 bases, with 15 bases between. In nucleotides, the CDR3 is TGCGCCAGCAGCCCCCTCGCGGCTTATTACGAGCAGTACTTC. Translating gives CASSPLAAYYEQYF. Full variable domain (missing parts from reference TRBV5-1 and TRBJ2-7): KAGVTQTPRYLIKTRGQQVTLSCSPISGHRSVSWYQQTPGQGLQFLFEYFSETQRNKGNFPGRFSGRQFSNSRSEMNVSTLELGDSALYLCASSPLAAYYEQYFGPGTRLTVT.

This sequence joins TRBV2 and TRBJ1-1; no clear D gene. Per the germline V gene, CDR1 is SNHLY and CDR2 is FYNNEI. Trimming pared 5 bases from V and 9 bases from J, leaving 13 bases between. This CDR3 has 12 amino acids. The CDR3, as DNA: TGTGCCAGCAGTCAAAGCAGGATTAAAGCTTTCTTT. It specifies CASSQSRIKAFF.

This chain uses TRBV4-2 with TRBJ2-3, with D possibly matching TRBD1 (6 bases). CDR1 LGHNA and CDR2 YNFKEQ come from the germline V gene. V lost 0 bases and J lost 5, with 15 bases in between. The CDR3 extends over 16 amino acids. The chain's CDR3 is CASSQDASGVQDTQYF. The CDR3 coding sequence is TGTGCCAGCAGCCAAGATGCATCAGGGGTTCAAGATACGCAGTATTTT.

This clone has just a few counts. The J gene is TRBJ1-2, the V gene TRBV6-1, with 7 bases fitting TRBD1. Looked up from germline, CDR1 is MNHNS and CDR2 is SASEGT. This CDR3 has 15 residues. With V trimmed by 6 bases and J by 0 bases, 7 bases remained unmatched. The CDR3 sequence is CASREGQFSNYGYTF. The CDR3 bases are TGTGCCAGCAGGGAGGGACAGTTCTCTAACTATGGCTACACCTTC.

The CDR3 bases are TGTGCCATCAGGTATGGGACAGCGCTCTATGGCTACACCTTC. Amino acid sequence: CAIRYGTALYGYTF. The rearrangement uses TRBV10-3 and TRBJ1-2, with 7 bases that match TRBD1. CDR1 and CDR2 (germline): ENHRY, SYGVKD. This CDR3 region has 14 residues. V shed 6 bases and J 4 bases; nucleotides not matched to a gene: 8.

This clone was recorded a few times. CDR3 DNA: TGTGCCAGCAGCTTAGGACAGGGGGTTTACTATGGCTACACCTTC. This encodes CASSLGQGVYYGYTF. The J gene is TRBJ1-2, the V gene TRBV7-2, with 9 bases identical to TRBD1. CDR1 and CDR2 (germline): SGHTA, FQGNSA. Trimming at V came to 1 base and at J to 3 bases, leaving 3 bases not matched to a gene. This CDR3 region has 15 residues.

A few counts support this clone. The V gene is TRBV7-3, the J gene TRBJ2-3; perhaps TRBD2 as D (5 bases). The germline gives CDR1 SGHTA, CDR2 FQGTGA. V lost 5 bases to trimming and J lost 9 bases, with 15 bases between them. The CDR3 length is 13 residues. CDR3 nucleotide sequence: TGTGCCAGCAGCGACTCGGGAACCTTAACGCAGTATTTT. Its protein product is CASSDSGTLTQYF.

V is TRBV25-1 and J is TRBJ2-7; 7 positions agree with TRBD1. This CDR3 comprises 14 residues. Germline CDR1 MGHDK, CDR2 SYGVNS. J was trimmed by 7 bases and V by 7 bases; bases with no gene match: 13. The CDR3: CASTQGERKGEQYF. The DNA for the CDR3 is TGTGCCAGCACCCAGGGGGAGCGGAAAGGGGAGCAGTACTTC.

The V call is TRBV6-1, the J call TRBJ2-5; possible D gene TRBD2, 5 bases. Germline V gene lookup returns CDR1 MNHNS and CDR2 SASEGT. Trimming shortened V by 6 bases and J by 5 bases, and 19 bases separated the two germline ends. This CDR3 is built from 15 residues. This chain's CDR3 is CASSLAGVGGETQYF. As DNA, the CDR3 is TGTGCCAGCAGCCTTGCCGGGGTGGGCGGGGAGACCCAGTACTTC.

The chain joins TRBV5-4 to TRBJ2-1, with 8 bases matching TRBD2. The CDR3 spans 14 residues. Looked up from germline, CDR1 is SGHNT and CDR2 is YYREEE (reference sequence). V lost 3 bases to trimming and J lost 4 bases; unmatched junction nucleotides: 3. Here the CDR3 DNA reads TGTGCCAGCAGCTCCATAGCGGGGTACAATGAGCAGTTCTTC. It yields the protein CASSSIAGYNEQFF.

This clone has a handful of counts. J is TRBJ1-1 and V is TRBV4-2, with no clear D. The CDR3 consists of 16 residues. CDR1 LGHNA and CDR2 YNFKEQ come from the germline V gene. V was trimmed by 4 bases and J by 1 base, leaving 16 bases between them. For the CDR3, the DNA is TGTGCCAGCAGCCCTCGATACCAGGTACGGAACACTGAAGCTTTCTTT. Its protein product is CASSPRYQVRNTEAFF.

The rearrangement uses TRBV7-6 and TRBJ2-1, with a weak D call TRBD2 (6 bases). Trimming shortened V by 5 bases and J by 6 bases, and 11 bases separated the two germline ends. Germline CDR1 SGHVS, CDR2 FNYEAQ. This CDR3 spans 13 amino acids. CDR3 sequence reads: CASSPSEGNEQFF. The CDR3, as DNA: TGTGCCAGCAGCCCCTCGGAGGGCAATGAGCAGTTCTTC.

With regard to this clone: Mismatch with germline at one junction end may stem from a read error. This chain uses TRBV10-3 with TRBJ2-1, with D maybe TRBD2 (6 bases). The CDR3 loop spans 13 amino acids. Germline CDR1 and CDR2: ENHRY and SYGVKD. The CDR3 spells CAISESVTGEELF. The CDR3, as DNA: TGTGCCATCAGTGAGTCGGTAACGGGAGAGGAGCTCTTC.

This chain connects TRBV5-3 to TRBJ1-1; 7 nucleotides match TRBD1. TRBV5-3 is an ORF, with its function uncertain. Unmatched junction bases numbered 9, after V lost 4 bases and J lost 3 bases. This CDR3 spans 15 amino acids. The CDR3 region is CARSPNRRGHTEAFF. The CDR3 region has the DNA TGTGCCAGAAGCCCCAATCGGAGGGGGCACACTGAAGCTTTCTTT.

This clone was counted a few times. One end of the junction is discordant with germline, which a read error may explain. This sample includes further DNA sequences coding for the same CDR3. As DNA, the CDR3 is TGTGCCAGCCCCCTCGCTACAGAGAACACTGAAGCCTTCTTT. Translation gives CASPLATENTEAFF. This chain uses TRBV11-3 with TRBJ1-1; D unclear. This CDR3 comprises 14 residues. Germline lookup yields CDR1 SGHNT and CDR2 YENEEA.

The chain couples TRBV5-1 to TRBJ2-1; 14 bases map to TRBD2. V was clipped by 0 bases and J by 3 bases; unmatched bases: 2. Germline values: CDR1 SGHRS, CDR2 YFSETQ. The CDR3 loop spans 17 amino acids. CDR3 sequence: CASSLGGLAGVYNEQFF. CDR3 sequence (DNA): TGCGCCAGCAGCTTGGGGGGACTAGCGGGGGTCTACAATGAGCAGTTCTTC. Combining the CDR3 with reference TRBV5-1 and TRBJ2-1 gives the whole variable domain KAGVTQTPRYLIKTRGQQVTLSCSPISGHRSVSWYQQTPGQGLQFLFEYFSETQRNKGNFPGRFSGRQFSNSRSEMNVSTLELGDSALYLCASSLGGLAGVYNEQFFGPGTRLTVL.